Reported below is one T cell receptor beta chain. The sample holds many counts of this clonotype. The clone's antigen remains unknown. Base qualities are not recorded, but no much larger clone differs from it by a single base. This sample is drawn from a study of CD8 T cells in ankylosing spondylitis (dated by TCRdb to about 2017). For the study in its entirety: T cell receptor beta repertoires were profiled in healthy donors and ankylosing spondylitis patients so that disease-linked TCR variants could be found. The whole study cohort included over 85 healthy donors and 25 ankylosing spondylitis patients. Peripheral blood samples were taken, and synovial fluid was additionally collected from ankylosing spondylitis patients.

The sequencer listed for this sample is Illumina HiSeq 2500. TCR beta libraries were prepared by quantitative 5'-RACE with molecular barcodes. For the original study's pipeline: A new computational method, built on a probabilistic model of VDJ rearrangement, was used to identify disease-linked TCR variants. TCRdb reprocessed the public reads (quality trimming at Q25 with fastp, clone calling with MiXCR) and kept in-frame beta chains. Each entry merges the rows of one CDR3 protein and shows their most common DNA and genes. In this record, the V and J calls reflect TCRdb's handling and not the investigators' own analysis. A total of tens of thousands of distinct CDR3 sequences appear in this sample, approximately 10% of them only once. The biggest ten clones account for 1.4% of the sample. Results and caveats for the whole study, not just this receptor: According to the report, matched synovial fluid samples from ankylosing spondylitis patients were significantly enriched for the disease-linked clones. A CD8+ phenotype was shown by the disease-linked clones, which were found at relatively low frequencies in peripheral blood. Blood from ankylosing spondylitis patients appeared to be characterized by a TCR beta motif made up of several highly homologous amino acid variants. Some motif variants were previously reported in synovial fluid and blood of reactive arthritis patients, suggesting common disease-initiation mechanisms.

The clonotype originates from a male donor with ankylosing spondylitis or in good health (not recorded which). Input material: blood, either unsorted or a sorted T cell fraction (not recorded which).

The CDR3 corresponds to CATSDRGLYITEAFF. The sequenced DNA: TGTGCCACCAGCGACAGGGGGCTTTATATCACTGAAGCTTTCTTT. Recombination connected TRBV15 to TRBJ1-1; 10 bases in the junction line up with TRBD1. The V end gives up 5 bases and the J end 4 bases, leaving 7 bases in the junction not matched to a gene. According to the germline V gene (reference sequence), CDR1 reads LNHNV and CDR2 reads YYDKDF. The CDR3 starts with the cysteine, ends with the phenylalanine, and has 15 residues. Only the CDR3 DNA stays, 45 bases, in frame from base 1.